Sequencing of this T cell receptor (beta chain) was carried out in a study of blood T cell repertoires in COVID-19. Sequencing was performed with immunoSEQ multiplex PCR; in TCRdb, only in-frame clones are kept and a portion is missing. The table lists about 140,000 clones, approximately 88% of them singletons. This clonotype originated in a human donor in a cohort sampled during active COVID-19. Sequencing was performed on peripheral blood.

The CDR3 region is CASSLGGGLAGNAGEQYF. DNA of the CDR3: TGTGCCAGCAGCTTGGGAGGGGGACTAGCGGGAAATGCCGGGGAGCAGTACTTC. V is TRBV5-6 and J is TRBJ2-7; 13 positions match TRBD2. V dropped 0 bases and J dropped 7; count of bases not matched to a gene: 13. The CDR3 contains 18 residues. The germline V gene has CDR1 SGHDT and CDR2 YYEEEE.